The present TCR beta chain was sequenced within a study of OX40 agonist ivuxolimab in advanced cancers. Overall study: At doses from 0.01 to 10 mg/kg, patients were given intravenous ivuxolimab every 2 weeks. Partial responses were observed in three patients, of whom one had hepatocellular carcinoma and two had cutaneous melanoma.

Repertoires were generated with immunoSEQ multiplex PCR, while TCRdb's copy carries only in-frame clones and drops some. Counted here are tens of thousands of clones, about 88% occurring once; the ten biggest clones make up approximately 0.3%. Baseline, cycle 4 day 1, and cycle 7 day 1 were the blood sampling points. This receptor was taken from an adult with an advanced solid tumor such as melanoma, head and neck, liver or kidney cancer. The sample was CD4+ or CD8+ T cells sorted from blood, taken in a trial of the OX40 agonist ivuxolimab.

CDR3 sequence: CASSLVPGNLPETQYF. The CDR3 region has the DNA TGCGCCAGCAGCTTGGTTCCGGGGAACCTCCCAGAGACCCAGTACTTC. The J gene is TRBJ2-5, the V gene TRBV5-1; tentative D call: TRBD2 (5 bases). Germline V gene data show CDR1 as SGHRS and CDR2 as YFSETQ. The CDR3 extends over 16 amino acids. V lost 0 bases and J lost 4, with 16 bases in between.